A selection of T cell receptor beta chains follows, all from one sample in a study of blood T cell repertoires in COVID-19. Measured with immunoSEQ multiplex PCR; TCRdb has only the in-frame clones, and not every one. The sample contains some 210,000 clones, about 90% of which appear only once. Specimen: peripheral blood. These TCRs come from a man in his 60s with COVID-19, enrolled during active disease. CDR3s include the opening cysteine and the closing phenylalanine or tryptophan. The D gene is left open where the match is weak.

j_call: TRBJ2-1
d_call: TRBD2
v_call: TRBV6-5
cdr3_aa: CASSRTSGTGSEQFF

j_call: TRBJ2-1
d_call: TRBD2
v_call: TRBV5-1
cdr3_aa: CASSMRLAGGLGEQFF

j_call: TRBJ2-1
d_call: NA
v_call: TRBV15
cdr3_aa: CATSRDEGTTYNEQFF

j_call: TRBJ1-4
d_call: TRBD1
v_call: TRBV15
cdr3_aa: CATSRGQGREKLFF

j_call: TRBJ2-5
d_call: TRBD2
v_call: TRBV4-2
cdr3_aa: CASSPGLAETQYF

j_call: TRBJ2-7
d_call: TRBD1
v_call: TRBV6-5
cdr3_aa: CASSPGTVFSYEQYF

j_call: TRBJ2-2
d_call: NA
v_call: TRBV4-1
cdr3_aa: CASSQDWLADYVGELFF

j_call: TRBJ2-1
d_call: NA
v_call: TRBV18
cdr3_aa: CASSPRAAPSYNEQFF

j_call: TRBJ1-2
d_call: TRBD1
v_call: TRBV5-1
cdr3_aa: CASSVSGGSDGYTF

j_call: TRBJ1-1
d_call: NA
v_call: TRBV7-2
cdr3_aa: CASSAISGAEAFF

j_call: TRBJ1-2
d_call: NA
v_call: TRBV19
cdr3_aa: CATVEGFGYTF

j_call: TRBJ1-5
d_call: NA
v_call: TRBV2
cdr3_aa: CASRAGFGNQPQHF

j_call: TRBJ1-4
d_call: TRBD1
v_call: TRBV6-5
cdr3_aa: CASNTIMGTEEKLFF

j_call: TRBJ1-6
d_call: TRBD1
v_call: TRBV2
cdr3_aa: CASRNPGQYSPLHF

j_call: TRBJ2-1
d_call: TRBD2
v_call: TRBV18
cdr3_aa: CASSPPGGGAWYNEQFF

j_call: TRBJ1-2
d_call: TRBD1
v_call: TRBV6-6
cdr3_aa: CASSWGQSGQGSGYTF

j_call: TRBJ2-2
d_call: TRBD1
v_call: TRBV30
cdr3_aa: CAWKTGEASGELFF

j_call: TRBJ2-2
d_call: NA
v_call: TRBV9
cdr3_aa: CASSVVPENGELFF

j_call: TRBJ2-7
d_call: TRBD2
v_call: TRBV24-1
cdr3_aa: CATSDLSGGPGKYEQYF

j_call: TRBJ2-7
d_call: TRBD1
v_call: TRBV2
cdr3_aa: CASSPMRGQGGNEQYF

j_call: TRBJ2-5
d_call: TRBD2
v_call: TRBV3-1/TRBV3-2
cdr3_aa: CASSRGLAGETQYF

j_call: TRBJ2-1
d_call: TRBD2
v_call: TRBV6-5
cdr3_aa: CASSYVAGANNEQFF

j_call: TRBJ2-7
d_call: TRBD1
v_call: TRBV24-1
cdr3_aa: CATSDPHRGQPYEQYF

j_call: TRBJ1-5
d_call: NA
v_call: TRBV6-1
cdr3_aa: CASSEMTRVGQPQHF

j_call: TRBJ1-4
d_call: NA
v_call: TRBV25-1
cdr3_aa: CASTIGGVLEEKLFF

j_call: TRBJ1-2
d_call: NA
v_call: TRBV4-1
cdr3_aa: CASSRGRVGMTYGYTF

j_call: TRBJ2-7
d_call: NA
v_call: TRBV6-5
cdr3_aa: CASSTGSSTYEQYF

j_call: TRBJ2-7
d_call: NA
v_call: TRBV11-2
cdr3_aa: CASSSPPRYEQYF

j_call: TRBJ2-1
d_call: NA
v_call: TRBV11-3
cdr3_aa: CASTPVGAPRFNEQFF

j_call: TRBJ1-3
d_call: TRBD1
v_call: TRBV15
cdr3_aa: CATSRGDRTVSGNTIYF

j_call: TRBJ2-2
d_call: NA
v_call: TRBV7-3
cdr3_aa: CASSLGGQASTGELFF

j_call: TRBJ1-1
d_call: TRBD1
v_call: TRBV5-1
cdr3_aa: CASSFTGETEAFF

j_call: TRBJ2-4
d_call: TRBD2
v_call: TRBV10-3
cdr3_aa: CAISEWGLAGAGGIQYF

j_call: TRBJ1-2
d_call: NA
v_call: TRBV30
cdr3_aa: CAWSVPAYSTGTGNYGYTF

j_call: TRBJ1-3
d_call: TRBD1
v_call: TRBV11-2
cdr3_aa: CASSLVGTATSGNTIYF

j_call: TRBJ2-1
d_call: TRBD1
v_call: TRBV5-1
cdr3_aa: CASSGQGDEQFF

j_call: TRBJ2-7
d_call: TRBD2
v_call: TRBV19
cdr3_aa: CASSLGLAGDYEQYF

j_call: TRBJ2-1
d_call: NA
v_call: TRBV12-2
cdr3_aa: CASRLSGPYNEQFF

j_call: TRBJ2-5
d_call: TRBD2
v_call: TRBV11-2
cdr3_aa: CASSGSPGLGLTQYF

j_call: TRBJ1-2
d_call: NA
v_call: TRBV7-2
cdr3_aa: CASSTTGYGYTF

j_call: TRBJ2-3
d_call: NA
v_call: TRBV5-5
cdr3_aa: CASSFLVGGSTDTQYF

j_call: TRBJ1-1
d_call: NA
v_call: TRBV29-1
cdr3_aa: CSVAEGNTEAFF

j_call: TRBJ1-5
d_call: NA
v_call: TRBV19
cdr3_aa: CASTQGNQPQHF

j_call: TRBJ1-6
d_call: NA
v_call: TRBV30
cdr3_aa: CAWTSQQGGSPLHF

j_call: TRBJ2-7
d_call: TRBD1
v_call: TRBV29-1
cdr3_aa: CSVLRADRVSYEQYF

j_call: TRBJ2-2
d_call: TRBD2
v_call: TRBV2
cdr3_aa: CATYRGVVGELFF

j_call: TRBJ1-5
d_call: TRBD1
v_call: TRBV28
cdr3_aa: CAIRQGSNQPQHF

j_call: TRBJ1-1
d_call: NA
v_call: TRBV6-5
cdr3_aa: CASTSLGQSNTEAFF

j_call: TRBJ2-2
d_call: TRBD2
v_call: TRBV3-1/TRBV3-2
cdr3_aa: CASSPSSSGGANTGELFF

j_call: TRBJ2-1
d_call: TRBD2
v_call: TRBV7-9
cdr3_aa: CASSYWTSGKYNEQFF

j_call: TRBJ2-7
d_call: TRBD1
v_call: TRBV19
cdr3_aa: CASSATGAFEQYF

j_call: TRBJ2-3
d_call: NA
v_call: TRBV19
cdr3_aa: CASSVRVDTQYF

j_call: TRBJ1-2
d_call: NA
v_call: TRBV28
cdr3_aa: CASSPGGFNYGYTF

j_call: TRBJ2-1
d_call: NA
v_call: TRBV5-6
cdr3_aa: CASSFLEPSYNEQFF

j_call: TRBJ1-2
d_call: TRBD1
v_call: TRBV6-5
cdr3_aa: CASSYRGNRGRYGYTF